These 15 T cell receptor beta chains came from one sample sequenced in a study of regulatory T cells in long-lasting Graves disease. Time point reported: persistent/refractory GD, antithyroid drugs over 5 years with positive TRAb. PBMCs were the source of the RNA used for TCR sequencing. Through Arm-PCR of CDR3 regions and iRepertoire HTBI primers, TCR beta libraries were built. TCRdb recomputed calls from the multiplex PCR reads with MiXCR, one row per CDR3 protein. The sample lists under 500,000 distinct CDR3 sequences, around 21% seen once, with over 7.5% in the top ten. The input for sequencing was peripheral blood mononuclear cells (PBMCs), taken when the disease was refractory, from a patient treated with antithyroid drugs. The source is a female donor with Graves disease.

At least ten counts were recorded for this clonotype. The CDR3 nucleotides read TGTGCCAGCAGCTTAGTTCCAGCGGGAGACGAGCAGTACTTC. As protein: CASSLVPAGDEQYF. The chain uses TRBV11-2 and TRBJ2-7; 8 positions agree with TRBD2. After removal of 1 base from V and 5 bases from J, the junction contained 4 bases not matched to a gene. The germline V gene encodes CDR1 SGHAT and CDR2 FQNNGV. CDR3 size: 14 residues.

There are many counts of this clonotype. The V call is TRBV27, the J call TRBJ2-5; the match to TRBD2 covers 7 bases. V gave up 6 bases and J gave up 4 bases; unmatched junction bases: 11. Per germline, CDR1 MNHEY and CDR2 SMNVEV (reference sequence). The CDR3 has 15 amino acids. The DNA of the CDR3 is TGTGCCAGCAGCCCCTTCTGGGGGGGGGGAGAGACCCAGTACTTC. Protein sequence: CASSPFWGGGETQYF.

This clonotype has just a few counts. This chain links TRBV2 with TRBJ2-2; D is perhaps TRBD1 or TRBD2 (5 bases each). The CDR3 consists of 14 residues. Germline V CDR1 and CDR2: SNHLY, FYNNEI. The V gene lost 6 bases and the J gene lost 1 base, with 9 bases spanning the gap. CDR3 sequence reads: CASRRGLNTGELFF. The CDR3 nucleotides are TGTGCCAGCAGGAGGGGTTTGAACACCGGGGAGCTGTTTTTT.

This clonotype was found many times. This chain uses TRBV6-1 with TRBJ2-5; 11 bases agree with TRBD2. The germline V gene encodes CDR1 MNHNS and CDR2 SASEGT. The ends lost 7 bases at V and 4 bases at J; junction bases unmatched: 11. The CDR3 totals 16 residues. The CDR3 DNA sequence: TGTGCCAGCAACTACCAGTCTCTAGCGGGAGGAGAGACCCAGTACTTC. This codes for CASNYQSLAGGETQYF.

This clonotype appeared many times. CDR3 coding DNA: TGTGCCAGCAGTTTGTGGGGTGGAAACACCGGGGAGCTGTTTTTT. Its translation is CASSLWGGNTGELFF. The chain is built from TRBV27 and TRBJ2-2; D gene ambiguous. The germline V gene has CDR1 MNHEY and CDR2 SMNVEV (reference sequence). The CDR3 contains 15 residues. V was clipped by 3 bases and J by 2 bases, with 10 bases between them.

Of note for this clonotype: A junction end diverges from the germline sequence, so it may reflect a read error. V gene TRBV27 combines with J gene TRBJ2-6; D tentatively reads TRBD1 or TRBD2 (5 bases each). CDR1 MNHEY and CDR2 SMNVEV come from the germline V gene (reference sequence). This CDR3 has 15 amino acids. The CDR3: CASSFKDSGANALTF. The CDR3 coding sequence is TGTGCCAGCAGTTTCAAGGACTCTGGGGCCAACGCCCTGACTTTC.

This clonotype has only a few counts. This chain uses TRBV11-2 with TRBJ2-5, with D possibly TRBD2 on 6 matching bases. The CDR3 is 15 amino acids. Trimming removed 0 bases at V and 0 bases at J, with 8 bases between. Germline V gene sequence: CDR1 SGHAT, CDR2 FQNNGV. CDR3 sequence: CASSLDRDYQETQYF. The CDR3 nucleotides are TGTGCCAGCAGCTTAGACCGGGACTACCAAGAGACCCAGTACTTC.

About this clonotype: A much larger clone differs by one base, so this may be a read error. V usage is TRBV28 and J usage is TRBJ1-1; D perhaps matches TRBD1 (5 bases). The CDR3 loop spans 12 amino acids. Germline CDR1 MDHEN, CDR2 SYDVKM. Trimming pared 5 bases from V and 10 bases from J, leaving 14 bases between. CDR3 nucleotide sequence: TGTGCCAGCAGTCTACCGGGGAGGGGAGCTTTCTTT. It specifies CASSLPGRGAFF.

The chain joins TRBV28 to TRBJ2-3; D not certain. Trimming pared 6 bases from V and 4 bases from J, leaving 17 bases between. The CDR3 is made up of 15 amino acids. Germline CDR1 reads MDHEN; CDR2 reads SYDVKM. CDR3 protein: CASSLPRSQPDTQYF. CDR3 sequence (DNA): TGTGCCAGCAGCCTCCCGCGGAGCCAACCAGATACGCAGTATTTT.

This clonotype was detected a few times. The chain recombines TRBV29-1 with TRBJ2-7; no clear D gene. The CDR3 contains 15 residues. Germline loops: CDR1 SQVTM, CDR2 ANQGSEA. The V and J ends lost 5 bases and 2 bases respectively, with 19 bases between them. The CDR3 protein is CSVRLGTGMTYEQYF. The DNA for the CDR3 is TGCAGCGTTCGTTTGGGTACTGGGATGACCTACGAGCAGTACTTC.

This clonotype was seen repeatedly, ten times or more. The J gene is TRBJ1-4, the V gene TRBV28; TRBD1 aligns across 8 bases. The CDR3 extends over 13 amino acids. V lost 6 bases, J lost 8 bases, and 5 bases stayed unmatched. The germline gives CDR1 MDHEN, CDR2 SYDVKM. The CDR3 sequence: CASSNDRGEKLFF. Written as DNA, the CDR3 is TGTGCCAGCAGCAATGACAGGGGAGAAAAACTGTTTTTT.

Worth noting for this clonotype: It differs at one base from a far larger clone, so likely a read error. V is TRBV11-2 and J is TRBJ2-7; perhaps TRBD1 as D (5 bases). With 6 bases removed from V and 2 bases from J, the gap between germline ends came to 14 bases. The CDR3 extends over 14 amino acids. Germline loops: CDR1 SGHAT, CDR2 FQNNGV. The CDR3 reads CASSLGHRPYEQYF. DNA of the CDR3: TGTGCCAGCAGTTTGGGTCACAGGCCCTACGAGCAGTACTTC.

This clonotype has ten or more counts. The chain employs TRBV5-1 and TRBJ1-1; D gene uncertain. V was pared by 4 bases and J by 5 bases, with 18 bases between. CDR1 is SGHRS, CDR2 YFSETQ, per germline. The CDR3 sequence is 15 residues long. This CDR3 reads CASSPTVGPTTEAFF. In DNA, the CDR3 is TGCGCCAGCAGCCCAACAGTCGGGCCAACGACTGAAGCTTTCTTT.

Many counts were recorded for this clonotype. The J gene is TRBJ2-5, the V gene TRBV27, with 14 bases fitting TRBD2. Per germline, CDR1 MNHEY and CDR2 SMNVEV (reference sequence). The CDR3 is 19 residues long. V trimming: 0 bases; J trimming: 2 bases; junction bases outside the gene matches: 8. The CDR3 DNA sequence: TGTGCCAGCAGTTTATCTAGGACTAGCGGGAGGTACCCTCAAGAGACCCAGTACTTC. Its protein product is CASSLSRTSGRYPQETQYF.

This clonotype showed up many times. CDR3: CASSLIWGGDSQETQYF. The DNA for the CDR3 is TGTGCCAGCAGTTTAATTTGGGGGGGGGACAGCCAAGAGACCCAGTACTTC. The rearrangement uses TRBV27 and TRBJ2-5; D may correspond to TRBD1 or TRBD2 (7 bases each). The CDR3 covers 17 residues. Trimming took off 2 bases at V and 1 base at J, with 17 bases between the two ends. Germline lookup yields CDR1 MNHEY and CDR2 SMNVEV (reference sequence).